The rows below give T cell receptor beta chains drawn from one sample of a study. TCRdb passed the 5' RACE reads through MiXCR, listing each CDR3 protein once. The data show several thousand distinct CDR3 sequences, 60% seen once. The sequenced sample was tumor-infiltrating memory CD4+ T cells sorted from the breast tumor. These receptors all stem from a female donor with breast cancer. Both conserved end residues are part of each CDR3. The order of the fields is J gene, V gene, D gene, clone size, CDR3 DNA, CDR3 protein. D genes are given only for firm matches. Size tells how often a clone was seen (once, few, many) or the class of an expanded clone, and some rows leave it out.

TRBJ1-2,TRBV12-3/TRBV12-4,TRBD1,-,TGTGCCAGCATTTTCAATCGGGACAGCTATGGCTACACCTTC,CASIFNRDSYGYTF
TRBJ1-4,TRBV7-2,-,-,TGTGCCAGCAGCTTACTGACGCGGGAAGAAAAACTGTTTTTT,CASSLLTREEKLFF
TRBJ2-3,TRBV12-3/TRBV12-4,TRBD2,few,TGTGCCAGCAGTCCCTGGCGGGGGACTGGTCGGGTGGATACGCAGTATTTT,CASSPWRGTGRVDTQYF
TRBJ2-7,TRBV7-9,-,-,TGTGCCAGCAGCGTCAGTCGACAGTTCTACGAGCAGTACTTC,CASSVSRQFYEQYF
TRBJ2-3,TRBV6-6,TRBD2,few,TGTGCCAGCGGGGTAACTCTAGCGGGAAGCACAGATACGCAGTATTTT,CASGVTLAGSTDTQYF
TRBJ1-1,TRBV7-2,-,few,TGTGCCAGCAGCTTAGCGGAGCGGCGCCATGCTTTCTTT,CASSLAERRHAFF
TRBJ1-2,TRBV7-2,TRBD1,-,TGTGCCAGCAGCCTACAACAGGGGGCGGGGTATGGCTACACCTTC,CASSLQQGAGYGYTF
TRBJ1-5,TRBV6-1,-,few,TGTGCCAGCAGTGAAGATGGGGGGGCCCCAGGACAGCCCCAGCATTTT,CASSEDGGAPGQPQHF
TRBJ1-5,TRBV5-1,TRBD1,-,TGCGCCAGCAGCTTGGGGACAGGGAAGGGTCAGCCCCAGCATTTT,CASSLGTGKGQPQHF
TRBJ2-1,TRBV7-3,TRBD2,medium-sized,TGTGCCAGCAGCCCGTCTAGCGGGAGCCTGAATGAGCAGTTCTTC,CASSPSSGSLNEQFF
TRBJ2-1,TRBV28,-,-,TGTGCCAGCAGTTCGGGACCGAACAATGAGCAGTTCTTC,CASSSGPNNEQFF
TRBJ2-3,TRBV12-3/TRBV12-4,-,-,TGTGCCAGCAAATGGGGCACAGATACGCAGTATTTT,CASKWGTDTQYF
TRBJ1-5,TRBV6-6,-,-,TGTGCCAGCAGTTACCCAACTGATAGCAATCAGCCCCAGCATTTT,CASSYPTDSNQPQHF
TRBJ2-3,TRBV20-1,TRBD1,-,TGCAGCGAGGTGGGACAGAGCACAGATACGCAGTATTTT,CSEVGQSTDTQYF
TRBJ2-7,TRBV29-1,-,few,TGCAGCGTTGAAGGGTCTATACGGTACTTC,CSVEGSIRYF
TRBJ2-2,TRBV6-6,TRBD2,-,TGTGCCAGCAGTCTAGGACTAGCGGGAGCCGGCAGCACCGGGGAGCTGTTTTTT,CASSLGLAGAGSTGELFF
TRBJ2-5,TRBV6-2/TRBV6-3,-,-,TGTGCCAGCACCCAGTTTGGGGAGACCCAGTACTTC,CASTQFGETQYF
TRBJ2-7,TRBV7-2,TRBD2,medium-sized,TGTGCCAGCAGAAAAAACCTAGCGGGGAAATACGAGCAGTACTTC,CASRKNLAGKYEQYF
TRBJ1-5,TRBV5-4,-,few,TGTGCCAGCAGCTTCGACGCCGATCAGCCCCAGCATTTT,CASSFDADQPQHF
TRBJ2-2,TRBV6-5,-,-,TGTGCCATTACCGACGGGAACACCGGGGAGCTGTTTTTT,CAITDGNTGELFF
TRBJ2-4,TRBV20-1,-,-,TGCAGTGCTTTGACTCATGACAAAAACATTCAGTACTTC,CSALTHDKNIQYF
TRBJ2-6,TRBV2,-,-,TGTGCCACAACAGGGTCTGGGACCAACGTCCTGACTTTC,CATTGSGTNVLTF
TRBJ2-3,TRBV7-2,-,few,TGTGCCAGCAGCTTAGAGTTCAGGGGTAGCACAGATACGCAGTATTTT,CASSLEFRGSTDTQYF